This entry lists 18 T cell receptor beta chains sequenced from one sample in a study of sequential checkpoint blockade in melanoma. TCRdb's copy holds only in-frame clones and misses some; the assay was immunoSEQ multiplex PCR. The sample has about 18,000 clones, about 25% seen once; the top ten hold around 6.7%. The sample's treatment: randomized to nivolumab then ipilimumab (arm A) or the reverse (arm B). The sample in question was tumor tissue (inferred from file names), obtained from a patient given nivolumab and ipilimumab in sequence. The source of these receptors is a human donor with melanoma.

This clone has only a few counts. The rearrangement uses TRBV6-8 and TRBJ2-1, with 9 nucleotides matching TRBD1. The CDR3 has 15 residues. V shed 2 bases and J 9 bases; nucleotides not matched to a gene: 8. Germline CDR1 and CDR2: MNHGY and SAAAGT. Here the CDR3 DNA reads TGTGCCAGCAGTTACCTGACAGGGGGGATCCGTGAGCAGTTCTTC. Protein: CASSYLTGGIREQFF.

CDR3 in DNA: TGTGCCAGCAGTGGGGGAATACCCCAAGAGACCCAGTACTTC. Translation gives CASSGGIPQETQYF. The chain employs TRBV2 and TRBJ2-5; D not certain. The CDR3 is 14 amino acids. Trimming shortened V by 4 bases and J by 1 base, and 10 bases separated the two germline ends. CDR1 is SNHLY and CDR2 is FYNNEI in the germline V gene.

This chain links TRBV16 with TRBJ1-3; D gene unclear. CDR1 and CDR2 from the germline V gene are KGHSY and FQNENV. V lost 1 base to trimming and J lost 4 bases, with 11 bases between them. The CDR3 totals 15 residues. The CDR3 DNA is TGTGCCAGCAGCCAATATAACATCGCGGGAAACACCATATATTTT. Translated: CASSQYNIAGNTIYF.

Many counts were recorded for this clone. The chain is built from TRBV11-3 and TRBJ1-1; 8 bases fit TRBD1. This CDR3 has 18 amino acids. V lost 3 bases to trimming and J lost 4 bases; unmatched junction nucleotides: 16. The germline V gene has CDR1 SGHNT and CDR2 YENEEA. CDR3 coding DNA: TGTGCCAGCAGCTTCTTGACAGGGGAGTACGGTAAGGGCACTGAAGCTTTCTTT. Protein sequence: CASSFLTGEYGKGTEAFF.

This chain links TRBV15 with TRBJ1-4; no definite D call. The CDR3 is 15 amino acids. The germline V gene has CDR1 LNHNV and CDR2 YYDKDF (reference sequence). V lost 1 base, J lost 6 bases, and 12 bases lay in between. The CDR3 DNA sequence: TGTGCCACCAGCAGAGCAACAGACTACTATGAAAAACTGTTTTTT. Protein: CATSRATDYYEKLFF.

The rearrangement uses TRBV11-3 and TRBJ2-3; possible D gene TRBD2, 5 bases. Germline values: CDR1 SGHNT, CDR2 YENEEA. With 1 base removed from V and 2 bases from J, the gap between germline ends came to 7 bases. The CDR3 totals 14 residues. CDR3 protein: CASSLGTFTDTQYF. The DNA of the CDR3 is TGTGCCAGCAGCTTAGGGACTTTCACAGATACGCAGTATTTT.

This chain links TRBV6-8 with TRBJ1-1; TRBD1 aligns across 10 bases. The CDR3 is 18 amino acids. V was clipped by 0 bases and J by 0 bases; unmatched bases: 7. Germline assignment: CDR1 MNHGY and CDR2 SAAAGT. The CDR3 sequence: CASSYSRQGANMNTEAFF. CDR3 DNA sequence: TGTGCCAGCAGTTACTCGAGACAGGGGGCGAACATGAACACTGAAGCTTTCTTT.

The V gene is TRBV25-1, the J gene TRBJ2-2; 7 nucleotides match TRBD1. Trimming removed 4 bases from V and 3 bases from J; junction bases left unmatched: 5. The CDR3 totals 15 residues. Germline V lookup: CDR1 MGHDK, CDR2 SYGVNS. CDR3 DNA sequence: TGTGCCAGCAGTGCGGGACAGACCCACACCGGGGAGCTGTTTTTT. This codes for CASSAGQTHTGELFF.

The J gene is TRBJ2-1, the V gene TRBV11-3, with 7 bases that match TRBD2. Looked up from germline, CDR1 is SGHNT and CDR2 is YENEEA. V shed 5 bases and J 3 bases; nucleotides not matched to a gene: 4. This CDR3 has 14 residues. DNA of the CDR3: TGTGCCAGCAGCCCGCGGGGGTACTACAATGAGCAGTTCTTC. This translates into CASSPRGYYNEQFF.

The chain recombines TRBV23-1 with TRBJ2-5; 9 bases fit TRBD2. TRBV23-1 is treated as an ORF (open reading frame) with a function not yet certain. CDR3 length equals 16 residues. V lost 6 bases and J lost 7; bases outside the gene matches: 15. The chain's CDR3 is CASSDLAGDLSGTQYF. The CDR3 DNA reads TGCGCCAGCAGCGACTTAGCGGGGGACCTAAGTGGGACCCAGTACTTC.

The chain couples TRBV25-1 to TRBJ1-1; D unresolved. V was shortened by 5 bases and J by 11 bases, with 18 bases between the two germline ends. In germline, CDR1 is MGHDK, CDR2 SYGVNS. The CDR3 has 13 residues. CDR3 nucleotide sequence: TGTGCCAGCAGTAGGGAGGGTCTCCGGCCGGCTTTCTTT. It is translated as CASSREGLRPAFF.

In this sample, this clone turned up a few times. The chain employs TRBV30 and TRBJ1-2; D is unresolved. The CDR3 extends over 12 amino acids. The germline V gene encodes CDR1 GTSNPN and CDR2 SVGIG (reference sequence). The ends were cut back, 7 bases at V and 4 bases at J, with 13 bases in the middle. Written as DNA, the CDR3 is TGTGCCTACTGGGTGGCGGCCTATGGCTACACCTTC. Its protein product is CAYWVAAYGYTF.

The chain combines TRBV18 with TRBJ2-6, with D maybe TRBD2 (7 bases). Trimming removed 0 bases at V and 0 bases at J, with 15 bases between. CDR1 and CDR2 (germline): KGHSH, LQKENI. The CDR3 runs 19 residues. The CDR3 loop reads CASSPPSGGRLSGANVLTF. The CDR3 bases are TGTGCCAGCTCACCACCTTCGGGGGGCAGGCTCTCTGGGGCCAACGTCCTGACTTTC.

The chain uses TRBV30 and TRBJ2-6; a weak D match, TRBD1 (6 bases). Germline values: CDR1 GTSNPN, CDR2 SVGIG (reference sequence). The CDR3 spans 14 residues. Deletions cut 3 bases from V and 0 bases from J, with 6 bases between. In DNA form, the CDR3 reads TGTGCCTGGAGCAGGGGCTCTGGGGCCAACGTCCTGACTTTC. Amino acids: CAWSRGSGANVLTF. Supplemented by reference TRBV30 and TRBJ2-6, the full variable domain reads SQTIHQWPATLVQPVGSPLSLECTVEGTSNPNLYWYRQAAGRGLQLLFYSVGIGQISSEVPQNLSASRPQDRQFILSSKKLLLSDSGFYLCAWSRGSGANVLTFGAGSRLTVL.

This clone was detected a few times. The chain has TRBV6-8 and TRBJ1-4; 7 bases match TRBD1. Trimming cost V 2 bases and J 6 bases; bases outside gene matches: 3. This CDR3 spans 14 amino acids. Germline V gene data show CDR1 as MNHGY and CDR2 as SAAAGT. CDR3 sequence reads: CASSYDRVDEKLFF. In DNA form, the CDR3 reads TGTGCCAGCAGTTACGACAGGGTAGATGAAAAACTGTTTTTT.

This clone was detected a few times. The chain combines TRBV19 with TRBJ1-5; 8 positions match TRBD1. Germline loops: CDR1 LNHDA, CDR2 SQIVND (reference sequence). V trimming: 5 bases; J trimming: 2 bases; junction bases outside the gene matches: 5. There are 15 residues in the CDR3. The CDR3 nucleotides are TGTGCCAGTAGTCCCCTGACAGGGGGCAATCAGCCCCAGCATTTT. This codes for CASSPLTGGNQPQHF.

The chain recombines TRBV15 with TRBJ2-7; D may be TRBD2 (6 bases). V was shortened by 1 base and J by 3 bases, with 16 bases between the two germline ends. CDR3 length equals 16 residues. CDR1 and CDR2 (germline): LNHNV, YYDKDF (reference sequence). Here the CDR3 DNA reads TGTGCCACCAGCAGAGTACGGGCCCAGGGAGGCTACGAGCAGTACTTC. It codes for CATSRVRAQGGYEQYF.

The V and J genes are TRBV7-4 and TRBJ2-3; D perhaps matches TRBD2 (6 bases). Trimming left V 4 bases short and J 1 base short, with 6 bases between. CDR3 length: 13 amino acids. CDR1 and CDR2 (germline): SGHVT, SQSDAQ. The DNA of the CDR3 is TGTGCCAGCAGCTGGGGGGGCACAGATACGCAGTATTTT. It translates to CASSWGGTDTQYF.